This record looks at one T cell receptor beta chain sequence and its context. Its specificity is not known. There are 12 residues in the CDR3. Germline values: CDR1 SGHNT, CDR2 YYREEE (reference sequence). Between the trimmed V and J ends, which lost 4 bases and 10 bases, there was a span of 11 bases. This sample is drawn from a study of neoadjuvant anti-PD-1 for oral cavity cancer. Findings of the study overall: Higher pretreatment blood Treg/Th17 ratios correlated with higher pretreatment blood and lower post-treatment tumor TCRbeta clonality.

The sample's time point: after neoadjuvant nivolumab, at surgical resection. Some clones are missing from TCRdb's copy, which holds only in-frame ones; the method was immunoSEQ multiplex PCR. The sample carries around 35,000 clones, around 40% recorded once. The chain combines TRBV5-4 with TRBJ2-2; D is undetermined. This sample comprised tumor tissue, obtained after nivolumab (anti-PD-1) treatment. The TCR comes from a person aged 35 to 85 with oral cavity squamous cell carcinoma. The DNA of the CDR3 is TGTGCCAGCAGCCGGAGATCCGAGGAGCTGTTTTTT. The encoded protein is CASSRRSEELFF.